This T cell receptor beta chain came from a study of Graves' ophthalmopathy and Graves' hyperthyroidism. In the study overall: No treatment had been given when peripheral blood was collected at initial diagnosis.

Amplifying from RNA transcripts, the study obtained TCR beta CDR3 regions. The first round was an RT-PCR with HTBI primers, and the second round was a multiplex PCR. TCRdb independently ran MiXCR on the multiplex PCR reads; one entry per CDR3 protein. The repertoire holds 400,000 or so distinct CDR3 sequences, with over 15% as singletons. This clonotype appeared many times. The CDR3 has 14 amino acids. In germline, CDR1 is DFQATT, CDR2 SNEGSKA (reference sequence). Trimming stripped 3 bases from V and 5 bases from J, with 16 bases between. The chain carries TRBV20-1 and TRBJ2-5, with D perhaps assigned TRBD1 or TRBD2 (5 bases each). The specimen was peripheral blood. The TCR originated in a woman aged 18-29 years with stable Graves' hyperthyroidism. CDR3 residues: CSASRRTPVETQYF. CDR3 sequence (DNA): TGCAGTGCTAGTAGGAGGACACCCGTTGAGACCCAGTACTTC.